This T cell receptor beta chain was recovered during a study of patients and donors after allogeneic stem cell transplantation. TCRdb reanalysed the RT-PCR reads using MiXCR and keeps one entry per CDR3 protein. Among over 350,000 distinct CDR3 sequences, approximately 16% were seen once, and the ten largest hold just over 7%. This CDR3 has 12 residues. V gave up 5 bases and J gave up 9 bases, with 13 bases separating them. Germline V gene lookup returns CDR1 SGHVS and CDR2 FNYEAQ. This chain uses TRBV7-6 with TRBJ1-1; D remains ambiguous. The clonotype comes from a human donor who was either an allogeneic HSCT recipient or a stem cell or donor lymphocyte infusion donor (not recorded which). It is not recorded whose cells these are; they may come from a transplant donor. What was sequenced was blood, either unsorted or a sorted T cell fraction (not recorded which). CDR3 in DNA: TGTGCCAGCAGCCCGAGACCTTTCCAAGCTTTCTTT. Translation gives CASSPRPFQAFF.